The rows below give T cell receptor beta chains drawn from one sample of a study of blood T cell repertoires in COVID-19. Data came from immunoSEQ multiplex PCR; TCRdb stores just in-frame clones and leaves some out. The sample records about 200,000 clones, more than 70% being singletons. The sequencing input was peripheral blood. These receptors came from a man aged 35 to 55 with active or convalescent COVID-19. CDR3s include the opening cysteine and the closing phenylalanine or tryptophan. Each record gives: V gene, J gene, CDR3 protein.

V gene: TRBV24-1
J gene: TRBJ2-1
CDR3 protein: CATSDGNEQFF

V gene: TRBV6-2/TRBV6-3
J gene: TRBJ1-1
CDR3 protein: CASSARGYTEAFF

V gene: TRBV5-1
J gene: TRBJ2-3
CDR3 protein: CASSLESQRESMHTQYF

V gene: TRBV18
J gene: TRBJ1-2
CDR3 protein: CASSTDTSNYGYTF

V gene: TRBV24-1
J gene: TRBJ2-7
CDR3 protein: CATSDRGWQDEQYF

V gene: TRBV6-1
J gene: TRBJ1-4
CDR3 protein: CASSENGYEKLFF

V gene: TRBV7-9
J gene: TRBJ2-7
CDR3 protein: CASSLRVPWGPEAYEQYF

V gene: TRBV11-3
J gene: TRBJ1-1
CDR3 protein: CASSLAGGRMNTEAFF

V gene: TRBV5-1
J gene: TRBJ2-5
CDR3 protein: CASSSGQGAGETQYF

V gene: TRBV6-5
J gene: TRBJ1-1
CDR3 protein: CASSPGTGRIF

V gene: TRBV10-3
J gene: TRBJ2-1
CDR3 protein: CAISDSGGLVNEQFF

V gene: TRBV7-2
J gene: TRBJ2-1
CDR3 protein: CASSSSGGAHNEQFF

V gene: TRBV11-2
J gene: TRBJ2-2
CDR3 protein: CASSRKVQGGDTGELFF

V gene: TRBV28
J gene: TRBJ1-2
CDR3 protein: CASRYGTGSNYGYTF

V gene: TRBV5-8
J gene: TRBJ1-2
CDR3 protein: CASSPGTAYGYTF

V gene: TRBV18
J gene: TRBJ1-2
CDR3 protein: CASSPQRGHGYTF

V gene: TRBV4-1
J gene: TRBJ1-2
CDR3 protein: CASSQDQGYYGYTF

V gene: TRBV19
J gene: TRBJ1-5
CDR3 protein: CASSIRGPLGQPQHF

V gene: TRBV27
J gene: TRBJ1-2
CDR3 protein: CASSFRGNYGYTF

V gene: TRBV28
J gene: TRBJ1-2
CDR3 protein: CASSLGGSSYGYTF

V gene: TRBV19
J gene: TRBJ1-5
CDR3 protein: CASSIDLTGDQPQHF

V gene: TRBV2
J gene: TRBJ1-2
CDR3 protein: CASSEGTGLYGYTF

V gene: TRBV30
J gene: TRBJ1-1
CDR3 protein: CAWRRENTEAFF

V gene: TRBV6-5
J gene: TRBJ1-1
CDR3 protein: CASSSTHGNTEAFF

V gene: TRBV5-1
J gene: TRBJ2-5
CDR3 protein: CASSLAGSGETQYF

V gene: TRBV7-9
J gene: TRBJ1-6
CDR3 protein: CASSRRTDDSPLHF

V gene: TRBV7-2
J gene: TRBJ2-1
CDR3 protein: CASSLDWDSNEQFF

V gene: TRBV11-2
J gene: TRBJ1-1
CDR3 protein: CASSLSGKKNTEAFF

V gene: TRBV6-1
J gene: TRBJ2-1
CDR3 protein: CASSEILAGGSWIGEQFF

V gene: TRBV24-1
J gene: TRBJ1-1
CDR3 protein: CATSESGQANTEAFF

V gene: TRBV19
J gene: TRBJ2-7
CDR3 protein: CASSTNSLRGFSYEQYF

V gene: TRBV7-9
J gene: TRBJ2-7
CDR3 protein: CASSDAGPDEQYF

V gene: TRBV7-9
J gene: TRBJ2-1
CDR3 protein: CASSLGASGGTSAEQFF

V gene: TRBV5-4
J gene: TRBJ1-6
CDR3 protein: CASSLRDTSLHF

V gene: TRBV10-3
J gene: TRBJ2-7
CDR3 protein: CAIRADRGFQDEQYF

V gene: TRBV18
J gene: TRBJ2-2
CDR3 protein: CASSTRGTGRNTGELFF

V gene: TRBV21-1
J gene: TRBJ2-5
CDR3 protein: CASSTRQGGRETQYF

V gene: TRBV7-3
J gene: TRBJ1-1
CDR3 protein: CASRLIRGWTEAFF

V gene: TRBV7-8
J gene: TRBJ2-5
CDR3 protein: CASSPWTGATLETQYF

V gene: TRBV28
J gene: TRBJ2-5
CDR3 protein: CATLQSGGEETQYF

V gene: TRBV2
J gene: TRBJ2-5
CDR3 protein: CASTRGAETQYF